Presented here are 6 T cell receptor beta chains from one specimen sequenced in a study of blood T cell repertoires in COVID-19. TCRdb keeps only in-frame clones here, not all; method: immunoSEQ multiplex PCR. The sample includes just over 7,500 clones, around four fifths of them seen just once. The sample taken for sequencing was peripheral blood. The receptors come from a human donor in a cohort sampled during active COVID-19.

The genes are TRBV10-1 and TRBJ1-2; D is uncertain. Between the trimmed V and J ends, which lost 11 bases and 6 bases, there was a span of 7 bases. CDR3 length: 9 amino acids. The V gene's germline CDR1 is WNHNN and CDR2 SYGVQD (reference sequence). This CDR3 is CAPPNGYTF. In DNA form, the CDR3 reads TGCGCCCCCCCAAATGGCTACACCTTC.

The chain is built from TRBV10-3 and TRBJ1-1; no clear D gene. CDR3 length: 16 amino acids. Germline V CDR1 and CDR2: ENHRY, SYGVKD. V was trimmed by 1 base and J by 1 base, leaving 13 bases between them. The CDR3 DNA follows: TGTGCCATCAGTGAGTGGGTGGCCCGAGGGAACACTGAAGCTTTCTTT. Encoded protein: CAISEWVARGNTEAFF.

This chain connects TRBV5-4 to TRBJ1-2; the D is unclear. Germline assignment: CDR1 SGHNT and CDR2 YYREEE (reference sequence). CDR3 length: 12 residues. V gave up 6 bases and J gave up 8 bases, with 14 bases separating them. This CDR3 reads CASTGGSVGYTF. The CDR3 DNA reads TGTGCCAGCACCGGAGGCAGCGTAGGCTACACCTTC.

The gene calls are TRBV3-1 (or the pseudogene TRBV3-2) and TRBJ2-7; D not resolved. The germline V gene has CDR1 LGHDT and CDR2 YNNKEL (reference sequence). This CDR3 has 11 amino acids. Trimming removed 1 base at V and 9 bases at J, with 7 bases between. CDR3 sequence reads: CASSQGSGQYF. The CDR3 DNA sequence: TGTGCCAGCAGCCAAGGGTCGGGGCAGTACTTC.

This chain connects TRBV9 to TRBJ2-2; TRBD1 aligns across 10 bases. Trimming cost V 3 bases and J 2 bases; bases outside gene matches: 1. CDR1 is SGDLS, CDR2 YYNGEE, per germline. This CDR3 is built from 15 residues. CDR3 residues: CASSATGGNTGELFF. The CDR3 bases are TGTGCCAGCAGCGCGACAGGGGGCAACACCGGGGAGCTGTTTTTT.

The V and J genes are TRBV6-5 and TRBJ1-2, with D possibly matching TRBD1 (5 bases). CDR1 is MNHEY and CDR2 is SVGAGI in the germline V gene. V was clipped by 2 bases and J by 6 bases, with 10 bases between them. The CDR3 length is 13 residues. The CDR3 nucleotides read TGTGCCAGCAGTTACAATCCCAGGGATGGCTACACCTTC. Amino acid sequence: CASSYNPRDGYTF.